What follows are 9 T cell receptor beta chains derived from one specimen sequenced in a study of cytomegalovirus exposure and HLA in healthy donors. A multiplex PCR was run with 60 Vbeta primers and 13 Jbeta primers. The data were produced by immunoSEQ multiplex PCR, yet TCRdb's version contains in-frame clones alone and is incomplete. There are about 190,000 clones in the sample; roughly 80% occur only once, and about 2.4% lies in the top ten. The sample consisted of PBMCs. These receptor sequences come from a male donor in good health and CMV-seronegative.

CDR3 nucleotide sequence: TGTGCCAGCAGCTTAGCGAATAGCGGGAGTAGGAATGAGCAGTTCTTC. Protein sequence: CASSLANSGSRNEQFF. This sequence joins TRBV7-9 and TRBJ2-1; 9 positions agree with TRBD2. In germline, CDR1 is SEHNR, CDR2 FQNEAQ (reference sequence). This CDR3 has 16 residues. The V segment lost 0 bases and the J segment 7 bases; nucleotides outside the gene matches: 7.

The rearrangement links TRBV4-2 to TRBJ2-5; TRBD2 matches 7 bases. Germline V gives CDR1 LGHNA, CDR2 YNFKEQ. The CDR3 sequence is 17 residues long. V dropped 3 bases and J dropped 1; count of bases not matched to a gene: 11. The CDR3 DNA follows: TGTGCCAGCAGCCAGGCTAGTTACCGACTAGCCCAAGAGACCCAGTACTTC. It yields the protein CASSQASYRLAQETQYF.

This rearrangement joins TRBV9 to TRBJ2-2; 7 nucleotides align to TRBD2. Trimming removed 3 bases from V and 6 bases from J; junction bases left unmatched: 5. CDR1 and CDR2 from the germline V gene are SGDLS and YYNGEE. The CDR3 totals 14 residues. The CDR3 spells CASSGTSFAGELFF. CDR3 in DNA: TGTGCCAGCAGCGGGACTAGTTTTGCCGGGGAGCTGTTTTTT.

This chain uses TRBV23-1 with TRBJ1-5, with D possibly being TRBD1 (5 bases). TRBV23-1 is sorted into the ORF group, with uncertain function. This CDR3 is 14 amino acids long. V was pared by 1 base and J by 2 bases, with 6 bases between. CDR3 residues: CASSQFRGNQPQHF. DNA for the CDR3: TGCGCCAGCAGTCAATTCAGGGGCAATCAGCCCCAGCATTTT.

This clone was observed a few times. V is TRBV4-3 and J is TRBJ2-5; TRBD1 matches 7 bases. The CDR3 spans 13 residues. Germline-derived CDR1 and CDR2 are LGHNA and YSLEER. The J segment lost 4 bases and the V segment lost 1 base, leaving 0 bases of the junction unmatched. CDR3 protein: CASSQGQGETQYF. The DNA for the CDR3 is TGCGCCAGCAGCCAAGGACAGGGAGAGACCCAGTACTTC.

This clone was observed a handful of times. CDR3 amino acids: CASSLTGINEQYF. CDR3 coding DNA: TGCGCCAGCAGCTTGACAGGCATTAACGAGCAGTACTTC. The chain links TRBV5-1 to TRBJ2-5; TRBD1 is a possible D gene (5 bases). The J call may be incorrect, as the DNA end agrees better with TRBJ2-7. The CDR3 spans 13 residues. Germline values: CDR1 SGHRS, CDR2 YFSETQ.

This clone was found a few times. V is TRBV6-6 and J is TRBJ1-1; D remains ambiguous. CDR3 length: 16 amino acids. Trimming left V 8 bases short and J 3 bases short, with 22 bases between. In germline, CDR1 is MNHNY, CDR2 SVGAGI (reference sequence). CDR3 sequence (DNA): TGTGCCAGCCTCATCGCCCGGGGAACTAGTGACACTGAAGCTTTCTTT. This encodes CASLIARGTSDTEAFF.

The chain employs TRBV7-9 and TRBJ2-3; 10 bases fit TRBD1. Per germline, CDR1 SEHNR and CDR2 FQNEAQ (reference sequence). The CDR3 consists of 16 residues. The V gene end was trimmed by 3 bases and the J gene end by 4 bases; junction bases not matched to a gene: 7. CDR3 residues: CASSLPRTGGSDTQYF. CDR3 DNA: TGTGCCAGCAGCTTGCCCAGGACAGGGGGGTCAGATACGCAGTATTTT.

CDR3 sequence (DNA): TGTGCCATCTCAGCCGGGGGGGACTACGAGCAGTACTTC. This translates into CAISAGGDYEQYF. The chain combines TRBV10-3 with TRBJ2-7, with 8 positions matching TRBD2. The V segment lost 8 bases and the J segment 3 bases; nucleotides outside the gene matches: 6. CDR3 size: 13 residues. Germline CDR1 and CDR2: ENHRY and SYGVKD.